This T cell receptor (beta chain) was captured in a study of CD8 T cells in Susac syndrome. Study background: Patients with Susac syndrome were therapy-naive, taking corticosteroids, with some also receiving intravenous immunoglobulin, or taking intravenous immunoglobulin alone at the time their blood was drawn.

The RNA input was about 0.5 to 1 ug, and it was reverse transcribed with random hexamers. TCR beta CDR3 was amplified by immunoSEQ multiplex PCR. This amplification extended across 54 Vbeta and 13 Jbeta segments. TCRdb used MiXCR to reprocess the immunoSEQ multiplex PCR reads, holding one entry per CDR3 protein. Among approximately 210,000 distinct CDR3 sequences listed, approximately 94% were seen once. Sequencing targeted TCR beta in blood CD8+ and CD4+ T cells. Patients with Susac syndrome showed fulfilment of recently defined diagnostic criteria for definite or probable disease. V was clipped by 2 bases and J by 7 bases; unmatched bases: 8. Germline V lookup: CDR1 GTSNPN, CDR2 SVGIG (reference sequence). The CDR3 has 15 amino acids.

V and J are TRBV30 and TRBJ1-6; TRBD1 matches 7 bases. Sequencing input: CD4+ T cells from PBMCs. The receptor comes from a human donor with Susac syndrome. For the CDR3, the DNA is TGTGCCTGGAGTAGGGAGGGGGCGGAAAATTCACCCCTCCACTTT. Amino acid sequence: CAWSREGAENSPLHF.